This note documents a single TCR beta chain sequence. As yet, its antigen is unknown. The data belong to a study of cytomegalovirus exposure and HLA in healthy donors. In the study overall: Earlier findings included approximately 120 million unique TCR beta sequences obtained from 150 million to 200 million T cells. Study-level results: Roughly uniform depth of sequencing across donors was assumed in presence/absence analyses. An analysis was carried out at a later point. It showed that HLA-associated TCR beta chains were more clonally expanded than equally common non-associated chains.

13 Jbeta primers and 60 Vbeta primers were used for the PCR. Measured with immunoSEQ multiplex PCR; TCRdb has only the in-frame clones, and not every one. The sample has 200,000 or so clones, about 83% seen once; the top ten hold 4.5% to 7.5%. This TCR was sampled from a woman under 40 in good health and CMV-seropositive. The sequenced sample consisted of PBMCs.

CDR3 coding DNA: TGTGCCTGGATAATCACGCCGGGACTGGTAACTGGGGAGCTGTTTTTT. As protein: CAWIITPGLVTGELFF. V is TRBV30 and J is TRBJ2-2; possible D gene TRBD2, 6 bases. With 4 bases removed from V and 8 bases from J, the gap between germline ends came to 23 bases. The CDR3 is 16 residues long. Germline V gene data show CDR1 as GTSNPN and CDR2 as SVGIG (reference sequence). Full variable domain (outside the CDR3, taken from reference TRBV30 and TRBJ2-2): SQTIHQWPATLVQPVGSPLSLECTVEGTSNPNLYWYRQAAGRGLQLLFYSVGIGQISSEVPQNLSASRPQDRQFILSSKKLLLSDSGFYLCAWIITPGLVTGELFFGEGSRLTVL.